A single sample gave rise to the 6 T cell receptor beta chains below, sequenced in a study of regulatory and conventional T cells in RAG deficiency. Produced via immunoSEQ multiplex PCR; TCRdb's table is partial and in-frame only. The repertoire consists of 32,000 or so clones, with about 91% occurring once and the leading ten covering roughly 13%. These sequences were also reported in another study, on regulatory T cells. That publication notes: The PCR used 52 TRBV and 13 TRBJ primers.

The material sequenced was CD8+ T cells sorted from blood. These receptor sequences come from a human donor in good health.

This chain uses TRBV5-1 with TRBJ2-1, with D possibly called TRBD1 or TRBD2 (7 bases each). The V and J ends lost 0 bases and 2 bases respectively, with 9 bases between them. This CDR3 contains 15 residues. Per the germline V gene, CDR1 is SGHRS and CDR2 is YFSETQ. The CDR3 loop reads CASSLAGGAYNEQFF. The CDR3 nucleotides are TGCGCCAGCAGCTTGGCAGGGGGGGCCTACAATGAGCAGTTCTTC.

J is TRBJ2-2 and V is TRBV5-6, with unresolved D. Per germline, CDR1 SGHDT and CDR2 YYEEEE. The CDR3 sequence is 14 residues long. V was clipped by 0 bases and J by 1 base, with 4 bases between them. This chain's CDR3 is CASSLARNTGELFF. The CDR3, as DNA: TGTGCCAGCAGCTTGGCGAGGAACACCGGGGAGCTGTTTTTT.

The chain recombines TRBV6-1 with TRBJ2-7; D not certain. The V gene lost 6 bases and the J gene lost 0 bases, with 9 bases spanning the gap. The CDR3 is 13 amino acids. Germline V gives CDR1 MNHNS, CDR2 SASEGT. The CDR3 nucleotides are TGTGCCAGCAGGCCCGCCCACTCCTACGAGCAGTACTTC. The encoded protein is CASRPAHSYEQYF.

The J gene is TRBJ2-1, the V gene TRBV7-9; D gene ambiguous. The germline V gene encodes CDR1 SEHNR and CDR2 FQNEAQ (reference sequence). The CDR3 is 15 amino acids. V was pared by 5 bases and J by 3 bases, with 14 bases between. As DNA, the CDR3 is TGTGCCAGCAGCACCTCTGGGTACGACTACAATGAGCAGTTCTTC. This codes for CASSTSGYDYNEQFF.

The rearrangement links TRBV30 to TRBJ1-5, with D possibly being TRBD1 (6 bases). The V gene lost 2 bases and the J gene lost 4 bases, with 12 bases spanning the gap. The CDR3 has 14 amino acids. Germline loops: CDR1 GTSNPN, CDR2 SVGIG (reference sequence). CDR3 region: CAWSMDSPNQPQHF. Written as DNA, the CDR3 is TGTGCCTGGAGTATGGACAGCCCTAATCAGCCCCAGCATTTT.

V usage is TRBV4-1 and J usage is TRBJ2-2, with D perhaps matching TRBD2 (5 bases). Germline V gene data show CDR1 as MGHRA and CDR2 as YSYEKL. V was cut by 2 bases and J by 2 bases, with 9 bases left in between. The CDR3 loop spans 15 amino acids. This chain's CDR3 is CASSQPSSNTGELFF. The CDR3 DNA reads TGCGCCAGCAGCCAACCTAGCAGCAACACCGGGGAGCTGTTTTTT.